The rows below give T cell receptor beta chains drawn from one sample of a study of blood T cell repertoires in COVID-19. Generated by immunoSEQ multiplex PCR, the TCRdb table keeps only in-frame clones and is missing some. The table includes some 150,000 clones, over 60% detected once. The sample was peripheral blood. The origin of the receptors is a woman in her fifties or sixties with active or convalescent COVID-19. Each CDR3 is given with its conserved first and last residue. D genes are given only for firm matches. A row's size may be missing; if present it is once, few, many or a size class.

TRBV2	TRBJ2-7	.	.	CASRKDSPPSWQQYF	TGTGCCAGCAGGAAGGACAGTCCACCCTCCTGGCAGCAGTACTTC
TRBV4-1	TRBJ2-1	.	.	CASSQSGTPSSYNEQFF	TGCGCCAGCAGCCAATCCGGGACTCCTAGCTCCTACAATGAGCAGTTCTTC
TRBV7-2	TRBJ2-5	TRBD1	.	CASSLDRGGETQYF	TGTGCCAGCAGCTTAGACAGGGGTGGTGAGACCCAGTACTTC
TRBV29-1	TRBJ1-6	.	.	CSVSTAGNSPLHF	TGCAGCGTCTCGACAGCCGGGAATTCACCCCTCCACTTT
TRBV6-4	TRBJ2-5	.	few	CASRPQGYEETQYF	TGTGCCAGCAGGCCCCAGGGGTATGAAGAGACCCAGTACTTC
TRBV9	TRBJ2-3	TRBD2	.	CASSYSGAPGDTQYF	TGTGCCAGCAGCTATAGCGGGGCCCCTGGGGATACGCAGTATTTT
TRBV5-6	TRBJ2-7	.	.	CASCYGPSRQYEQYF	TGTGCCAGCTGCTATGGTCCCTCCAGGCAATACGAGCAGTACTTC
TRBV5-6	TRBJ2-2	.	.	CASSWERTGELFF	TGTGCCAGCAGCTGGGAGAGGACCGGGGAGCTGTTTTTT
TRBV6-5	TRBJ1-1	.	.	CASSRGPDSEAFF	TGTGCCAGCAGCCGCGGACCGGACTCTGAAGCTTTCTTT
TRBV6-2/TRBV6-3	TRBJ1-4	TRBD1	few	CASSLNRGFNEKLFF	TGTGCCAGCAGCCTTAACAGGGGATTTAATGAAAAACTGTTTTTT
TRBV18	TRBJ2-5	.	.	CASSPGERETQYF	TGTGCCAGCTCACCAGGGGAGCGAGAGACCCAGTACTTC
TRBV7-6	TRBJ2-3	.	.	CASSPRSADTQYF	TGTGCCAGCAGCCCGCGGAGCGCAGATACGCAGTATTTT
TRBV24-1	TRBJ2-2	TRBD2	once	CATRGGVGELFF	TGTGCCACCAGGGGAGGGGTCGGGGAGCTGTTTTTT
TRBV28	TRBJ2-3	TRBD2	.	CASSSGLAYDSSTDTQYF	TGTGCCAGCAGTTCGGGACTAGCGTACGACTCTAGCACAGATACGCAGTATTTT
TRBV6-5	TRBJ1-5	.	.	CASRPGGNQPQHF	TGTGCCAGCCGACCGGGGGGCAATCAGCCCCAGCATTTT
TRBV27	TRBJ1-2	.	.	CATGGKAGNYGYTF	TGTGCCACCGGTGGGAAGGCGGGTAACTATGGCTACACCTTC
TRBV27	TRBJ2-6	TRBD2	once	CASSKTSGSVSGANVLTF	TGTGCCAGCAGTAAGACTAGCGGGAGTGTTTCTGGGGCCAACGTCCTGACTTTC
TRBV6-6	TRBJ1-2	.	.	CASMRGLGGGYTF	TGTGCCAGCATGCGGGGTCTGGGAGGTGGCTACACCTTC
TRBV5-4	TRBJ2-2	.	.	CASRSEYTGELFF	TGTGCCAGCAGGTCGGAGTACACCGGGGAGCTGTTTTTT
TRBV20-1	TRBJ2-1	.	few	CSARDLLEQFF	TGCAGTGCTAGAGATTTACTTGAGCAGTTCTTC
TRBV19	TRBJ2-3	TRBD2	.	CASSRSGGAGDTQYF	TGTGCCAGTAGTAGGAGCGGGGGGGCCGGAGATACGCAGTATTTT
TRBV30	TRBJ1-2	.	.	CAWSGTRDYGYTF	TGTGCCTGGAGTGGCACTCGGGACTATGGCTACACCTTC
TRBV6-1	TRBJ1-1	TRBD1	few	CASSEYRGNTEAFF	TGTGCCAGCAGTGAATACAGGGGGAACACTGAAGCTTTCTTT
TRBV30	TRBJ1-1	.	.	CAGRASNTEAFF	TGTGCCGGCAGGGCCTCGAACACTGAAGCTTTCTTT
TRBV28	TRBJ1-1	.	.	CASRVDWNTEAFF	TGTGCCAGCAGAGTCGACTGGAACACTGAAGCTTTCTTT
TRBV29-1	TRBJ1-1	.	many	CSVAGTLIRSGTEAFF	TGCAGCGTTGCCGGGACTCTCATCCGATCGGGCACTGAAGCTTTCTTT
TRBV6-5	TRBJ2-2	.	.	CASSPRRTNTGELFF	TGTGCCAGCAGCCCGAGGAGAACGAACACCGGGGAGCTGTTTTTT
TRBV20-1	TRBJ1-2	.	once	CSASGRNANYGYTF	TGCAGTGCTAGTGGGCGGAACGCTAACTATGGCTACACCTTC
TRBV4-3	TRBJ2-7	TRBD1	.	CASSPLRDSYEQYF	TGCGCCAGCAGCCCTCTCCGGGACAGCTACGAGCAGTACTTC
TRBV18	TRBJ1-5	TRBD1	.	CASSQGQGHQPQHF	TGTGCCAGCTCACAAGGACAGGGTCATCAGCCCCAGCATTTT
TRBV20-1	TRBJ2-2	TRBD2	once	CSASWGGGAGGIGGELFF	TGCAGTGCTAGTTGGGGAGGTGGAGCGGGAGGGATAGGTGGGGAGCTGTTTTTT
TRBV5-5	TRBJ1-3	.	.	CASSFYGSGNTIYF	TGTGCCAGCAGCTTTTACGGCTCTGGAAACACCATATATTTT
TRBV19	TRBJ2-1	.	.	CASRPGPEGNEQFF	TGTGCCAGTAGGCCGGGTCCAGAGGGCAATGAGCAGTTCTTC
TRBV18	TRBJ2-1	.	.	CASSLVPPGPPYNEQFF	TGTGCCAGCTCACTCGTGCCCCCTGGGCCCCCTTACAATGAGCAGTTCTTC
TRBV19	TRBJ1-1	.	.	CASSIRRGGTEAFF	TGTGCCAGTAGTATTCGTCGGGGAGGCACTGAAGCTTTCTTT
TRBV3-1/TRBV3-2	TRBJ2-3	.	.	CASSPVLLAGGIGTQYF	TGTGCCAGCAGCCCCGTATTACTAGCAGGGGGGATTGGTACGCAGTATTTT
TRBV7-2	TRBJ1-3	TRBD1	.	CASSLIQGAGNTIYF	TGTGCCAGCAGCTTAATACAGGGGGCTGGAAACACCATATATTTT
TRBV7-9	TRBJ1-2	.	.	CASSPPYSGYTF	TGTGCCAGCAGCCCCCCTTACTCTGGCTACACCTTC
TRBV29-1	TRBJ1-3	TRBD1	.	CSYSTGEGNTIYF	TGCAGCTACTCGACAGGGGAAGGGAACACCATATATTTT
TRBV30	TRBJ1-2	.	.	CAWSLQGWDGYTF	TGTGCCTGGAGTCTCCAGGGGTGGGATGGCTACACCTTC
TRBV2	TRBJ2-3	.	few	CASSAVRQGSHTQYF	TGTGCCAGCAGTGCTGTGAGGCAGGGTAGTCATACGCAGTATTTT
TRBV19	TRBJ2-1	.	.	CASSLRTAYNEQFF	TGTGCCAGTAGTCTTCGGACAGCTTACAATGAGCAGTTCTTC
TRBV14	TRBJ2-7	.	.	CASSQGLGAPHHEQYF	TGTGCCAGCAGCCAAGGCCTGGGGGCACCCCACCACGAGCAGTACTTC
TRBV5-5	TRBJ2-2	TRBD1	.	CASSPTGAGELFF	TGTGCCAGCAGCCCGACAGGGGCCGGGGAGCTGTTTTTT
TRBV7-2	TRBJ2-7	.	.	CASSRVSGSYEQYF	TGTGCCAGCAGCCGCGTTTCAGGATCCTACGAGCAGTACTTC
TRBV9	TRBJ1-1	.	.	CASRPPVGRKNTEAFF	TGTGCCAGCAGGCCCCCGGTGGGCAGAAAGAACACTGAAGCTTTCTTT
TRBV7-2	TRBJ2-1	TRBD2	.	CASTSRLREGRNEQFF	TGTGCCAGCACCTCGCGCCTACGGGAGGGCCGAAATGAGCAGTTCTTC
TRBV7-7	TRBJ1-5	.	.	CASSPGSQPQHF	TGTGCTAGCAGCCCCGGTAGTCAGCCCCAGCATTTT
TRBV5-1	TRBJ2-2	TRBD1	.	CASSLDLGSRGQARPGELFF	TGCGCCAGCAGCTTGGATTTAGGGAGTCGGGGACAGGCCCGTCCCGGGGAGCTGTTTTTT
TRBV7-9	TRBJ2-1	.	.	CASSLWPSRRDNEQFF	TGTGCCAGCAGCTTATGGCCCAGCCGGAGGGATAATGAGCAGTTCTTC
TRBV9	TRBJ1-1	TRBD1	.	CASTARQGGTEAFF	TGTGCCAGCACCGCCCGACAGGGAGGCACTGAAGCTTTCTTT
TRBV7-2	TRBJ2-5	TRBD2	few	CASARTSGAQETQYF	TGTGCCAGCGCCCGGACTAGCGGAGCACAAGAGACCCAGTACTTC
TRBV9	TRBJ2-5	TRBD2	.	CASSVSGGAGETQYF	TGTGCCAGCAGCGTTAGCGGGGGGGCGGGCGAGACCCAGTACTTC
TRBV4-3	TRBJ2-7	.	.	CASSQGATGRGYEQYF	TGCGCCAGCAGCCAAGGGGCAACAGGGAGGGGATACGAGCAGTACTTC
TRBV7-3	TRBJ1-3	.	.	CASSPQSGRLGNTIYF	TGTGCCAGCAGCCCCCAGTCCGGGAGACTCGGAAACACCATATATTTT